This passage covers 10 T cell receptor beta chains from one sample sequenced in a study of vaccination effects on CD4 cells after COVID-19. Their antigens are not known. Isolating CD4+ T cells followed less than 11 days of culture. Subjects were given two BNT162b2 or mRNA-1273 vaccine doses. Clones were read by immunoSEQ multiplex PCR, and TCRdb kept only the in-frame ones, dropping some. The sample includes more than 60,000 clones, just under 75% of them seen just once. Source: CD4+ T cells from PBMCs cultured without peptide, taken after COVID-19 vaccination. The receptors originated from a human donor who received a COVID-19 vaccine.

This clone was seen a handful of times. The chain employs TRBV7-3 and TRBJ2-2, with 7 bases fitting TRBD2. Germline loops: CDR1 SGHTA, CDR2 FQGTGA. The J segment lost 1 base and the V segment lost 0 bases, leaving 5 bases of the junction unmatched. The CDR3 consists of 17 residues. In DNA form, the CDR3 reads TGTGCCAGCAGCTTAACGCGGATAGCGGGGAACACCGGGGAGCTGTTTTTT. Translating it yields CASSLTRIAGNTGELFF. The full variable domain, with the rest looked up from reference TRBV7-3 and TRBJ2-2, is GAGVSQTPSNKVTEKGKYVELRCDPISGHTALYWYRQSLGQGPEFLIYFQGTGAADDSGLPNDRFFAVRPEGSVSTLKIQRTERGDSAVYLCASSLTRIAGNTGELFFGEGSRLTVL.

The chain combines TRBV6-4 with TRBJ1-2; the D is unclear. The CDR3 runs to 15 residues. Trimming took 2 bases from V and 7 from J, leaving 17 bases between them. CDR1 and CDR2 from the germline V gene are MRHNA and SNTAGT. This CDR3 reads CASSDEARGFSGYTF. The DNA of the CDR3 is TGTGCCAGCAGTGACGAAGCCCGGGGTTTTAGTGGCTACACCTTC.

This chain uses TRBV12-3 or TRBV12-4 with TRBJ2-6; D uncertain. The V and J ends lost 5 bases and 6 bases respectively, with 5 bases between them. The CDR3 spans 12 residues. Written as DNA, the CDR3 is TGTGCCAGCAGTCTAATGGCCAACGTCCTGACTTTC. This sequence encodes CASSLMANVLTF.

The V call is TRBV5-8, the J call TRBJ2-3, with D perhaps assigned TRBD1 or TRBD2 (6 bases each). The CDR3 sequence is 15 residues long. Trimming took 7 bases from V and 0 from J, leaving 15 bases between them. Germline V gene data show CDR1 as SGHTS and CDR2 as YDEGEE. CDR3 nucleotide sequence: TGTGCCAGCCCTTCGCGGGACACCAGCACAGATACGCAGTATTTT. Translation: CASPSRDTSTDTQYF.

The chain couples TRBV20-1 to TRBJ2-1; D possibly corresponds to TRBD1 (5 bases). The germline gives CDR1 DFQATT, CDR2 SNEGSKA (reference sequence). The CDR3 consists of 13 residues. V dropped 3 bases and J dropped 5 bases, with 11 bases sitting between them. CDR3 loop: CSASLTVNNEQFF. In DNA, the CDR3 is TGCAGTGCTAGTTTGACAGTTAACAATGAGCAGTTCTTC.

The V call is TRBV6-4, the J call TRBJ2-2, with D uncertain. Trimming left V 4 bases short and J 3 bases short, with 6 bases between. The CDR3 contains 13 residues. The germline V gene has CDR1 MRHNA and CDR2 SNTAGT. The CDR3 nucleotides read TGTGCCAGCAGTGTTGAGTACACCGGGGAGCTGTTTTTT. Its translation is CASSVEYTGELFF.

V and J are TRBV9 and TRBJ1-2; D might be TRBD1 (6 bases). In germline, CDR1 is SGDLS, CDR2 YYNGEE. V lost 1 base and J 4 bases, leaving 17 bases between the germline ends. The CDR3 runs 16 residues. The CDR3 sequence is CASSVRGGGASYGYTF. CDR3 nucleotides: TGTGCCAGCAGCGTAAGGGGAGGGGGAGCGAGCTATGGCTACACCTTC.

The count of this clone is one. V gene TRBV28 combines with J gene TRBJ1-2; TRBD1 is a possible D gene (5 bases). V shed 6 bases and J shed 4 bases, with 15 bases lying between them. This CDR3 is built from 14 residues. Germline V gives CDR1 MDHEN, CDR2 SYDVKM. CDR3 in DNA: TGTGCCAGCAGACCACGGGGGGTTAGCTATGGCTACACCTTC. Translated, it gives CASRPRGVSYGYTF.

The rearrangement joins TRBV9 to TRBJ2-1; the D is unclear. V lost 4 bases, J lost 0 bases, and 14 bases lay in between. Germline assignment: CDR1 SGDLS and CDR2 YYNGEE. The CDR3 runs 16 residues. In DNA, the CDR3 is TGTGCCAGCAGCCCCCGTCTCGCTAGCTCCTACAATGAGCAGTTCTTC. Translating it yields CASSPRLASSYNEQFF.

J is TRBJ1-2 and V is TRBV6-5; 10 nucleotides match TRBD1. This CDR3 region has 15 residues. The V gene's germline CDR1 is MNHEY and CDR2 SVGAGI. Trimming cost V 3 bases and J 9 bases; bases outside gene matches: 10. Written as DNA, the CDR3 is TGTGCCAGCAGTTATGGCTGGAGGACAGGGGGAAGCTACACCTTC. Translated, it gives CASSYGWRTGGSYTF.